A selection of T cell receptor beta chains follows, all from one sample in a study of T cell repertoires in cytomegalovirus infection. These receptors have no known antigen. TCRdb ran MiXCR on the reads and lists one entry per CDR3 protein. The data contain 400,000 to 600,000 distinct CDR3 sequences, about two fifths of them singletons. The sample in question was cultured PBMCs, obtained from culture after CMV antigen stimulation. The receptors come from a human donor in good health (CMV status not recorded). Some clones in this sample may be carry-over from other donors' samples. Both conserved end residues are part of each CDR3. The order of the fields is clone size, V gene, CDR3 protein. A clone size is listed for some rows: how often the clone was seen (once, few, many), or a class if it is expanded.

few	TRBV18	CASSTGAPFYEQYF
.	TRBV6-1	CASSGLAVYNEQFF
few	TRBV12-3/TRBV12-4	CASRPTQGAIAEAFF
many	TRBV12-3/TRBV12-4	CASSPTGGSYNEQFF
few	TRBV7-2	CASSLRFGGYTF
.	TRBV6-6	CASSYGGLAPGNTQYF
few	TRBV12-3/TRBV12-4	CASSFPGTAALF
.	TRBV6-1	CASKGGADTQYF
.	TRBV7-9	CASSLGERLAEAFF
once	TRBV11-2	CASSLEEERGGLGTQYF
many	TRBV7-2	CASSLAGFGYTEAFF
once	TRBV11-3	CASSVGRGLAGDPTQYF
.	TRBV7-9	CASSQYGTEAFF
.	TRBV6-1	CASLHAGGTSETQYF
.	TRBV6-2/TRBV6-3	CASSNWKQGRAQYF
few	TRBV7-6	CASSLGVTSSHEQYF
few	TRBV6-1	CASSGTGNSFNEKLFF
.	TRBV12-3/TRBV12-4	CASRWYDASSPLHF
few	TRBV6-5	CASMRVGHSNTEAFF
.	TRBV18	CASSLAAGGDEQFF
.	TRBV7-9	CASSFPDRGRYEQYF
.	TRBV12-3/TRBV12-4	CASSLAHIRETEAFF
.	TRBV7-2	CASSFVLRETQYF
.	TRBV6-2/TRBV6-3	CASSHTANTEAFF
few	TRBV7-9	CASSSRYDYHSSTDTQYF
.	TRBV11-3	CASSLTTAGPPYEQYF
.	TRBV7-2	CASSRISIRLTEAFF
few	TRBV7-9	CASSGGDRLREKLFF
few	TRBV12-3/TRBV12-4	CASSRFDGYQPQHF
.	TRBV18	CASSPGAIEGEQYF
few	TRBV7-2	CASSLARGGGGYTF
.	TRBV7-9	CASSLQGAEEKLFF
.	TRBV4-2	CASSQGVADTQYF
.	TRBV4-2	CASSQDWSAGTQYF
.	TRBV5-1	CASSLTAVDGYTF
many	TRBV7-2	CASRGGGSSYEQYF
few	TRBV12-3/TRBV12-4	CASSLALRRTNYGYTF
few	TRBV12-3/TRBV12-4	CASSFNGADTQYF
.	TRBV7-8	CASSKRQSVSYEQYF
few	TRBV7-4	CASSPLGSSYEQYF
.	TRBV7-9	CASSLYPGNEQFF
.	TRBV20-1	CSATPGWGPPADTQYF
.	TRBV4-1	CASSQIRLHEQYF
.	TRBV7-2	CASTRDGGLNTEAFF
.	TRBV7-2	CASSTQTGEIGELFF
.	TRBV10-3	CAISEPHRSEQFF
.	TRBV5-4	CASSSTTEQYF
.	TRBV4-3	CASSQDTRQSNEKLFF
.	TRBV19	CASSIGPREVQYF
few	TRBV7-8	CASSLAIAGATYEQYF
few	TRBV6-2/TRBV6-3	CASTRPPGRTEETQYF
.	TRBV9	CASSGSGLALEQYF
few	TRBV7-2	CASSRGGSETEAFF
.	TRBV6-6	CASRLAPTQETQYF
few	TRBV12-3/TRBV12-4	CASSRQGGFREKLFF
.	TRBV5-4	CASSHGGVDHEQYF
many	TRBV7-9	CASSLFQNNSPLHF
.	TRBV6-6	CASKGYRAAEQYF
few	TRBV7-2	CASSFDVGTTEAFF
few	TRBV29-1	CSVEVGQGFGYTF